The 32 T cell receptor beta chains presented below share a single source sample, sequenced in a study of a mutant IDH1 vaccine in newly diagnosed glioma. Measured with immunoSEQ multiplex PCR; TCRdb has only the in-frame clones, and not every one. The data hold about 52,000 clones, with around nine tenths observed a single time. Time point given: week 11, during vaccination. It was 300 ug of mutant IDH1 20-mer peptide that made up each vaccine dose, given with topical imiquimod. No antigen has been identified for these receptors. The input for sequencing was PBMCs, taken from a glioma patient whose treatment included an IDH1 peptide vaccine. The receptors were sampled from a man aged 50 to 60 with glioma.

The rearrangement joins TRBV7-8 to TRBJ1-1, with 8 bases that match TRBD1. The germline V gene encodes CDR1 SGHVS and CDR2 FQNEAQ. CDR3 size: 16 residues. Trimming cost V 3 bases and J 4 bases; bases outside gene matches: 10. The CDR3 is CASSFGQGLLGTEAFF. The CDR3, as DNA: TGTGCCAGCAGCTTCGGACAGGGCCTCCTGGGCACTGAAGCTTTCTTT.

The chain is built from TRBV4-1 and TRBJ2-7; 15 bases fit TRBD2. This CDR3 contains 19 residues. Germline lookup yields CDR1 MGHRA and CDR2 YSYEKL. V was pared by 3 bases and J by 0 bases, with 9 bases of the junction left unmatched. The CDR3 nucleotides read TGCGCCAGCAGCCATACCCCGGGACTAGCGGGAGGCCTCTCCTACGAGCAGTACTTC. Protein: CASSHTPGLAGGLSYEQYF.

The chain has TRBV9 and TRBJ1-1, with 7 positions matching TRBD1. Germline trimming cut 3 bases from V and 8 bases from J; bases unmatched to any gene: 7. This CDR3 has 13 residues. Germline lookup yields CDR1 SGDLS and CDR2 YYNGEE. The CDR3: CASSGRDRAEAFF. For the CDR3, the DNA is TGTGCCAGCAGCGGACGAGACAGGGCCGAAGCTTTCTTT.

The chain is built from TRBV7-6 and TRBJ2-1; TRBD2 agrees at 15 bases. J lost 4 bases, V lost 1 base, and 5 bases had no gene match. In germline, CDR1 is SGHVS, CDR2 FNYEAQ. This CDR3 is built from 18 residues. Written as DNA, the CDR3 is TGTGCCAGCAGCTTAGGGACTAGCGGGGGGGCGGGGTACAATGAGCAGTTCTTC. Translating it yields CASSLGTSGGAGYNEQFF.

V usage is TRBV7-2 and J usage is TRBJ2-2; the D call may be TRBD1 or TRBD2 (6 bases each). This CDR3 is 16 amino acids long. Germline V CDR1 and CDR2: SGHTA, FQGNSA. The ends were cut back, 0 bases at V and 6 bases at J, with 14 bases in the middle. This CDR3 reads CASSLARGLVSGELFF. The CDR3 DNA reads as TGTGCCAGCAGCTTAGCCAGGGGACTGGTCTCCGGGGAGCTGTTTTTT.

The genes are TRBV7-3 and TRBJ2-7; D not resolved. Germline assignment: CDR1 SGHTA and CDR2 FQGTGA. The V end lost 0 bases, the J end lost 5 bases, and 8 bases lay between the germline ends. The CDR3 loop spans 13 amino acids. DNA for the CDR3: TGTGCCAGCAGCTTAACTGGTCGGAACGAGCAGTACTTC. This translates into CASSLTGRNEQYF. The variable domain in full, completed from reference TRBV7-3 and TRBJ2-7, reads GAGVSQTPSNKVTEKGKYVELRCDPISGHTALYWYRQSLGQGPEFLIYFQGTGAADDSGLPNDRFFAVRPEGSVSTLKIQRTERGDSAVYLCASSLTGRNEQYFGPGTRLTVT.

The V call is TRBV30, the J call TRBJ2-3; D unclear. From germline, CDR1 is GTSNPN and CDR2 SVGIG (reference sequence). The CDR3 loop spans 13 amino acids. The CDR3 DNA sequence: TGTGCTACTACGAGGACGATTACAGATACGCAGTATTTT. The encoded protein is CATTRTITDTQYF.

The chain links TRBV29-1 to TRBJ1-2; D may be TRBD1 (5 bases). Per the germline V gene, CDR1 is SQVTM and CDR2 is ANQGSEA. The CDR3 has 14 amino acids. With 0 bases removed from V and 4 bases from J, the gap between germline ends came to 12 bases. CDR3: CSVEDSGKPYGYTF. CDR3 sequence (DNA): TGCAGCGTTGAAGATTCAGGGAAGCCCTATGGCTACACCTTC.

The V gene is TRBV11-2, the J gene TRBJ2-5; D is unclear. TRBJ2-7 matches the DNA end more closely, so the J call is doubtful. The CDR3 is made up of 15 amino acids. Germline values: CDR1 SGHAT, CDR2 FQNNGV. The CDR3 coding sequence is TGTGCCAGCAGCTTAGAGCCCTCTGGCTCCTACGAGCAGTACTTC. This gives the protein CASSLEPSGSYEQYF.

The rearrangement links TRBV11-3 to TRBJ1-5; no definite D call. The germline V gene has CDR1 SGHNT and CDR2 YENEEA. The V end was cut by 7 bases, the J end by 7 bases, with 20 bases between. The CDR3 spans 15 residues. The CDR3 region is CASIRTVCPGQPQHF. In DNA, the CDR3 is TGTGCCAGCATTCGGACCGTTTGCCCTGGGCAGCCCCAGCATTTT.

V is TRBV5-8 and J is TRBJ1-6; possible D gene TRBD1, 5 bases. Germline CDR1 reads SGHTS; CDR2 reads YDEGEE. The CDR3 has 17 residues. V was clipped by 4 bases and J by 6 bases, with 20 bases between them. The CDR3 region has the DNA TGTGCCAGCAGCCTGCCGAAGTGGCAGGGTGCTAATTCACCCCTCCACTTT. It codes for CASSLPKWQGANSPLHF.

CDR3: CASSFYGGRRQGYTF. The CDR3 DNA follows: TGTGCCAGCAGTTTCTACGGGGGGAGGCGCCAAGGCTACACCTTC. J is TRBJ1-2 and V is TRBV28; the D gene is possibly TRBD1 (5 bases). The CDR3 extends over 15 amino acids. CDR1 and CDR2 (germline): MDHEN, SYDVKM. Between the trimmed V and J ends, which lost 3 bases and 8 bases, there was a span of 19 bases.

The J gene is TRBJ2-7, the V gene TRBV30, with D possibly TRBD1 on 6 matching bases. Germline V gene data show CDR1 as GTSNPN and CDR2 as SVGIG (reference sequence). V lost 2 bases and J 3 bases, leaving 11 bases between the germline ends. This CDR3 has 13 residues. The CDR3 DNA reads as TGTGCCTGGAGTAGGGGGAAGAACTACGAGCAGTACTTC. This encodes CAWSRGKNYEQYF.

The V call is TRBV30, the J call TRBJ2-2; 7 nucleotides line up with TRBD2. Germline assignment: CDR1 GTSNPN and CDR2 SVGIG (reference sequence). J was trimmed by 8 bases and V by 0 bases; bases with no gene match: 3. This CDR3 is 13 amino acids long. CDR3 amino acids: CAWSVVSGGELFF. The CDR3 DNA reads TGTGCCTGGAGTGTGGTTAGCGGGGGGGAGCTGTTTTTT. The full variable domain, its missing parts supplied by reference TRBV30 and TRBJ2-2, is SQTIHQWPATLVQPVGSPLSLECTVEGTSNPNLYWYRQAAGRGLQLLFYSVGIGQISSEVPQNLSASRPQDRQFILSSKKLLLSDSGFYLCAWSVVSGGELFFGEGSRLTVL.

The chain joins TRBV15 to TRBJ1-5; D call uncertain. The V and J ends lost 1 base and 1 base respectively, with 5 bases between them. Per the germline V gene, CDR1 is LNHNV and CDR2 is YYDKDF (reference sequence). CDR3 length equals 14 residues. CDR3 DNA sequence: TGTGCCACCAGCAGAGTTGAAAGCAATCAGCCCCAGCATTTT. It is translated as CATSRVESNQPQHF.

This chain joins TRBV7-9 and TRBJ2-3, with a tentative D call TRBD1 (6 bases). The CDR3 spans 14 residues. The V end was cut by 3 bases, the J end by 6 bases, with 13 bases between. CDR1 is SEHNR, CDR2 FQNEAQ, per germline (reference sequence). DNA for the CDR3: TGTGCCAGCAGCTTTGGGGGCCTCTGGGATACGCAGTATTTT. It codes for CASSFGGLWDTQYF.

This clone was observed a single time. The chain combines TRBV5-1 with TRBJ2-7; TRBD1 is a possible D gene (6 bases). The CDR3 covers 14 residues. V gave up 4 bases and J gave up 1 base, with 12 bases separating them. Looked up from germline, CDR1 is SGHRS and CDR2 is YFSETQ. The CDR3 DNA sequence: TGCGCCAGCAGCCCACAAGGACAGTCCTACGAGCAGTACTTC. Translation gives CASSPQGQSYEQYF.

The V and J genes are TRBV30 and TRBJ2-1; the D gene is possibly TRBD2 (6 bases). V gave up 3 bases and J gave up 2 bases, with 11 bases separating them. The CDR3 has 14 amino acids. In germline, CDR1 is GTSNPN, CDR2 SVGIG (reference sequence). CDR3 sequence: CAWRQAGPYNEQFF. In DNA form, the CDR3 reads TGTGCCTGGAGACAAGCGGGCCCCTACAATGAGCAGTTCTTC. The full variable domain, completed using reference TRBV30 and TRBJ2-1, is SQTIHQWPATLVQPVGSPLSLECTVEGTSNPNLYWYRQAAGRGLQLLFYSVGIGQISSEVPQNLSASRPQDRQFILSSKKLLLSDSGFYLCAWRQAGPYNEQFFGPGTRLTVL.

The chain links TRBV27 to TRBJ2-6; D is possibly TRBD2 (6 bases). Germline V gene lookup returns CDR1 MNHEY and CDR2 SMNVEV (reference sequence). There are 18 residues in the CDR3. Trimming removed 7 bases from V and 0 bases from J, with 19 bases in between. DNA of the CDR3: TGTGCCAGCACCTCAAACGCCGCGGGGCCCTCTGGGGCCAACGTCCTGACTTTC. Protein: CASTSNAAGPSGANVLTF. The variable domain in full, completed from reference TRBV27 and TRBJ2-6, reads EAQVTQNPRYLITVTGKKLTVTCSQNMNHEYMSWYRQDPGLGLRQIYYSMNVEVTDKGDVPEGYKVSRKEKRNFPLILESPSPNQTSLYFCASTSNAAGPSGANVLTFGAGSRLTVL.

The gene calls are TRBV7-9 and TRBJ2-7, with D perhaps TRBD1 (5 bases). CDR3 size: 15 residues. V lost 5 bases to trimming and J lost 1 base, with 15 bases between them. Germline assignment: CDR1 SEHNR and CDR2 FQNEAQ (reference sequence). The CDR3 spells CASSQGQVLSYEQYF. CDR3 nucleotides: TGTGCCAGCAGCCAGGGTCAGGTCTTATCCTACGAGCAGTACTTC.

CDR3 in DNA: TGTGCCAGCAGTGAAGGGCAGCTACTAAGAAATTCACCCCTCCACTTT. This gives the protein CASSEGQLLRNSPLHF. The chain links TRBV2 to TRBJ1-6; D remains ambiguous. Germline V gives CDR1 SNHLY, CDR2 FYNNEI. The CDR3 runs 16 residues. Between the trimmed V and J ends, which lost 1 base and 7 bases, there was a span of 14 bases.

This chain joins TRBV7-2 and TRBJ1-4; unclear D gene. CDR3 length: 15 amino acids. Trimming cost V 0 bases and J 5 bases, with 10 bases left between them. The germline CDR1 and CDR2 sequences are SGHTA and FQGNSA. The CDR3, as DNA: TGTGCCAGCAGCTTAGCCGGAAATTCAAATGAAAAACTGTTTTTT. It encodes CASSLAGNSNEKLFF.

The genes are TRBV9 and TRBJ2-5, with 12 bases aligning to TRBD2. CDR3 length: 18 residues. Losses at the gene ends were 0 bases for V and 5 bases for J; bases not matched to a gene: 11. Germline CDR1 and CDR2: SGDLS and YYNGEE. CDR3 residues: CASSVGLAGAVSPETQYF. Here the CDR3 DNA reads TGTGCCAGCAGCGTAGGACTAGCGGGAGCCGTATCACCGGAGACCCAGTACTTC.

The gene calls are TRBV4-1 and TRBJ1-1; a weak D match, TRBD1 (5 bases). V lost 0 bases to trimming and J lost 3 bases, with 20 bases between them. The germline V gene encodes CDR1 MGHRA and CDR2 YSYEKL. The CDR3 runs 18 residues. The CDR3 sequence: CASSQDTLRVGAHTEAFF. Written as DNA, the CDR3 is TGCGCCAGCAGCCAAGATACCCTCCGGGTCGGGGCACACACTGAAGCTTTCTTT.

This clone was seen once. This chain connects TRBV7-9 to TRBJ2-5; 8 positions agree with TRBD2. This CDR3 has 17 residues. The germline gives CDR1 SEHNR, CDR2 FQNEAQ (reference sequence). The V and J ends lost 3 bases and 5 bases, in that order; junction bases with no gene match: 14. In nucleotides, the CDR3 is TGTGCCAGCAGCTTTTTCCCGGGAGGGCCGGTCCAGGAGACCCAGTACTTC. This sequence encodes CASSFFPGGPVQETQYF. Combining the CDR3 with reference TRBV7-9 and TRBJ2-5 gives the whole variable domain DTGVSQNPRHKITKRGQNVTFRCDPISEHNRLYWYRQTLGQGPEFLTYFQNEAQLEKSRLLSDRFSAERPKGSFSTLEIQRTEQGDSAMYLCASSFFPGGPVQETQYFGPGTRLLVL.

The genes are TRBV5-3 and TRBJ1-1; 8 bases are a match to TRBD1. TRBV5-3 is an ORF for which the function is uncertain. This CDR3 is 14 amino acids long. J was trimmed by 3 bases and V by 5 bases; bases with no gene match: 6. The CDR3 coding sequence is TGTGCCAGAAGATACGACAGGGGTGACACTGAAGCTTTCTTT. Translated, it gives CARRYDRGDTEAFF.

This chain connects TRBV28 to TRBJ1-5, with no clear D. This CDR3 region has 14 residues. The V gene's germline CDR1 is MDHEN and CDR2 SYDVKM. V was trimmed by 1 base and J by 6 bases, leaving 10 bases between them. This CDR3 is CASSLSPRPQPQHF. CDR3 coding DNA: TGTGCCAGCAGTTTATCCCCGAGGCCTCAGCCCCAGCATTTT.

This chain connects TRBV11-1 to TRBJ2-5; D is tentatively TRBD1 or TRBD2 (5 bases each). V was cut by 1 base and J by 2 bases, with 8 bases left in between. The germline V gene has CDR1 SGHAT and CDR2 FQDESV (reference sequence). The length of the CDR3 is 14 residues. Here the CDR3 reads CASSLGQRQETQYF. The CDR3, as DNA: TGTGCCAGCAGCTTAGGACAGCGGCAAGAGACCCAGTACTTC.

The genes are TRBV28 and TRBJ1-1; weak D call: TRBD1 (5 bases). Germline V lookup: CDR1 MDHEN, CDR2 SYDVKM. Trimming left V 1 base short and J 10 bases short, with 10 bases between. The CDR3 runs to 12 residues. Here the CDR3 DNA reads TGTGCCAGCAGTTTATCTCGAAGGGGAGCTTTCTTT. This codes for CASSLSRRGAFF.

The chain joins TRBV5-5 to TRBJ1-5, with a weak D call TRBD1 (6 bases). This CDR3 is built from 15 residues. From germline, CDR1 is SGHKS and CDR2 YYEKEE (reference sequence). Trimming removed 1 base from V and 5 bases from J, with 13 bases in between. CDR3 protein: CASSLRGTSDQPQHF. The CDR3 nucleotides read TGTGCCAGCAGCTTGAGGGGGACGTCGGATCAGCCCCAGCATTTT.

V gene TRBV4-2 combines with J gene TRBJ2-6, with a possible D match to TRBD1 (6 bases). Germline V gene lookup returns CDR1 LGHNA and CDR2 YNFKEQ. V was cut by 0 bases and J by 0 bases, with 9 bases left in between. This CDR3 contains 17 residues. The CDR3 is CASSQDTGSSGANVLTF. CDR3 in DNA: TGTGCCAGCAGCCAAGATACAGGGAGCTCTGGGGCCAACGTCCTGACTTTC.

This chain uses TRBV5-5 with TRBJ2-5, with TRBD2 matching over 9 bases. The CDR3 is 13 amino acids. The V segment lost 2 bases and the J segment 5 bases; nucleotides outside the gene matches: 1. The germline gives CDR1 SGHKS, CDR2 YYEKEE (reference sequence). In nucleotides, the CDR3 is TGTGCCAGCAGCTTAGGACTAGCGGAGACCCAGTACTTC. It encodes CASSLGLAETQYF. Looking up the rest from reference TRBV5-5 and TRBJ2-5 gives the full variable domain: DAGVTQSPTHLIKTRGQQVTLRCSPISGHKSVSWYQQVLGQGPQFIFQYYEKEERGRGNFPDRFSARQFPNYSSELNVNALLLGDSALYLCASSLGLAETQYFGPGTRLLVL.